Listed below are T cell receptor beta chains from one sample, sequenced in a study of T cell repertoires in cytomegalovirus infection. MiXCR, run by TCRdb on the reads, gives a single entry per CDR3 protein. The table lists approximately 550,000 distinct CDR3 sequences, 15% to 20% of them singletons. The sequenced sample consisted of CD8+ T cells from PBMCs. The receptors originated from a human donor in good health (CMV status not recorded). Some clones in this sample may be carry-over from other donors' samples. Each CDR3 is given with its conserved first and last residue. The D gene is left open where the match is weak. The size field is filled for only some rows; it gives once, few, many or a size class.

D	V	size	J	DNA	CDR3
-	TRBV9	-	TRBJ1-1	TGTGCCAGCAGCGTAGGGACTTCAAACACTGAAGCTTTCTTT	CASSVGTSNTEAFF
-	TRBV29-1	many	TRBJ2-3	TGCAGCGTCCACCCTAGGGGGAGCGAGGAAGATACGCAGTATTTT	CSVHPRGSEEDTQYF
-	TRBV11-2	many	TRBJ1-1	TGTGCCAGCGAGCTTTGGGGGAGCACTGGGAGAAGTGAAGCTTTCTTT	CASELWGSTGRSEAFF
-	TRBV20-1	-	TRBJ2-7	TGCAGTGCTAGAGATCAACAGGGCGACTACGAGCAGTACTTC	CSARDQQGDYEQYF
-	TRBV18	-	TRBJ2-7	TGTGCCAGCTCACCACCGGTCAGCTCCTACGAGCAGTACTTC	CASSPPVSSYEQYF
TRBD1	TRBV12-3/TRBV12-4	few	TRBJ1-4	TGTGCCAGCAGTTTCCGACAGGGGACGGACACAACTAATGAAAAACTGTTTTTT	CASSFRQGTDTTNEKLFF
-	TRBV25-1	once	TRBJ1-5	TGTGCCAGCAGTGCTCATGGGGTCCCTTCCCCCGGCAATCATCCCCAGCATTTT	CASSAHGVPSPGNHPQHF
-	TRBV28	many	TRBJ2-2	TGTGCCAGCAGGATCTCAGCAGGGCGCACCGGGGAGCTGTTTTTT	CASRISAGRTGELFF
-	TRBV10-3	-	TRBJ1-1	TGTGCCATCGGGGCGGGGAACACTGAAGCTTTCTTT	CAIGAGNTEAFF
-	TRBV7-6	many	TRBJ2-1	TGTGCCAGCAGCTCCCAGGAAGAGCAGTTCTTC	CASSSQEEQFF
TRBD1	TRBV28	few	TRBJ1-5	TGTGCCAGCCTAAGACAGGGTAGCAATCAGCCCCAGCATTTT	CASLRQGSNQPQHF
TRBD2	TRBV28	-	TRBJ2-2	TGTGCCAGCAGGTCCCCCAGCGGGAAAACCGGGGAGCTGTTTTTT	CASRSPSGKTGELFF